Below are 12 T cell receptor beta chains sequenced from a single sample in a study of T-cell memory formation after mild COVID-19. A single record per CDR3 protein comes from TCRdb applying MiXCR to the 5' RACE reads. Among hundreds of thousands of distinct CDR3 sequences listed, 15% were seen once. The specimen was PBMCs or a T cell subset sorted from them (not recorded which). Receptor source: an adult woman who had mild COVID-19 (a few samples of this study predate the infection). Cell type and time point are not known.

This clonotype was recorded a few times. The CDR3 coding sequence is TGTGCCAGCAGCTTAAGGGGGGGACTAGTCGGCTATGAGCAGTTCTTC. Protein sequence: CASSLRGGLVGYEQFF. The chain uses TRBV7-2 and TRBJ2-1; 8 bases are a match to TRBD2. The CDR3 length is 16 residues. V was clipped by 2 bases and J by 8 bases; unmatched bases: 11. The germline V gene encodes CDR1 SGHTA and CDR2 FQGNSA.

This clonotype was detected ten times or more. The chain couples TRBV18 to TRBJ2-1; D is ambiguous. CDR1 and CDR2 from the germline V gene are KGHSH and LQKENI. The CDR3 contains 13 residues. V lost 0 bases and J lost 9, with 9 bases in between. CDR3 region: CASSPPQVPEQFF. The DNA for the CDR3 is TGTGCCAGCTCACCACCTCAGGTACCTGAGCAGTTCTTC.

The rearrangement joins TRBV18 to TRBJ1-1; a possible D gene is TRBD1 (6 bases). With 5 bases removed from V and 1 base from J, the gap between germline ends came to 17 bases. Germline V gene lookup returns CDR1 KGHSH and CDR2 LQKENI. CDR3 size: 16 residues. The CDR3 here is CASSRLTGNKNTEAFF. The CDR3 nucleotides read TGTGCCAGCTCAAGGCTGACAGGTAATAAGAACACTGAAGCTTTCTTT.

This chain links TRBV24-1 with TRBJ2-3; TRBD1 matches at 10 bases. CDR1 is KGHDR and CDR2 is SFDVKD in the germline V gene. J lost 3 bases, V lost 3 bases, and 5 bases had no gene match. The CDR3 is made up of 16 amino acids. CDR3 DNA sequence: TGTGCCACCAGTGATCGGGACAGGGGAGGGACAGATACGCAGTATTTT. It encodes CATSDRDRGGTDTQYF.

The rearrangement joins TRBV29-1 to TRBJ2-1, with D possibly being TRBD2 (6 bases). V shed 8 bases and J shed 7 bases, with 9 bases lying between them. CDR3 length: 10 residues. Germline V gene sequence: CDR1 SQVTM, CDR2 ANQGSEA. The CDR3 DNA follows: TGCAGCTCGGGAGAAAATGAGCAGTTCTTC. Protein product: CSSGENEQFF.

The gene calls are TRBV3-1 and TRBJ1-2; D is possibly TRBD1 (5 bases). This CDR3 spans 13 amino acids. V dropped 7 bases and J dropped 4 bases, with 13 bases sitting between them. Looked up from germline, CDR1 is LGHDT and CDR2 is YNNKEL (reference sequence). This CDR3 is CASTSTGGYGYTF. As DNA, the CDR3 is TGTGCCAGCACGTCGACGGGGGGCTATGGCTACACCTTC.

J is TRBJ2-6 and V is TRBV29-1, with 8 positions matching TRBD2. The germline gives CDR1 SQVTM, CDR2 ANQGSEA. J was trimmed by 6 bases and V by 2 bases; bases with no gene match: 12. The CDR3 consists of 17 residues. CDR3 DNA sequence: TGCAGCGTTGAAAATCATCCCGGGGGGGGCGAGGCCAACGTCCTGACTTTC. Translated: CSVENHPGGGEANVLTF.

The DNA of the CDR3 is TGCAGCGTGAAACCGGGACAGATCACTGAAGCTTTCTTT. Translating it yields CSVKPGQITEAFF. The chain has TRBV29-1 and TRBJ1-1; 7 bases fit TRBD1. The CDR3 contains 13 residues. The germline CDR1 and CDR2 sequences are SQVTM and ANQGSEA. V dropped 6 bases and J dropped 4; count of bases not matched to a gene: 8.

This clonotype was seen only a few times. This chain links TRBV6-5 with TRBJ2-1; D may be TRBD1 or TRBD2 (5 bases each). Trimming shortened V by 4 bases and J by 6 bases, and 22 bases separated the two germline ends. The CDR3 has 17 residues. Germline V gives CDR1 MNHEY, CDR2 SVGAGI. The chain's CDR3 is CASSSLLGPLGTNEQFF. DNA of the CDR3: TGTGCCAGCAGTTCCCTCCTGGGACCCCTGGGAACCAATGAGCAGTTCTTC.

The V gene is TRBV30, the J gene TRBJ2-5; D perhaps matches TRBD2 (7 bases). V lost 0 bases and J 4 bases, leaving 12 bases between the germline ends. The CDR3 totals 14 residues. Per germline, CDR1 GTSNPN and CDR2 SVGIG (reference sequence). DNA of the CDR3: TGTGCCTGGAGTGTAAGGGGGGGCCGAGAGACCCAGTACTTC. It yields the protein CAWSVRGGRETQYF.

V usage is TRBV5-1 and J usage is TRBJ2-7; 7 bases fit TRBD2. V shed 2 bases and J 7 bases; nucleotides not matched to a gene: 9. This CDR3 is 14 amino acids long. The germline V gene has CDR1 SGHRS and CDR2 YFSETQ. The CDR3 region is CASSFEGGPKEQYF. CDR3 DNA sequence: TGCGCCAGCAGCTTTGAGGGAGGGCCGAAAGAGCAGTACTTC.

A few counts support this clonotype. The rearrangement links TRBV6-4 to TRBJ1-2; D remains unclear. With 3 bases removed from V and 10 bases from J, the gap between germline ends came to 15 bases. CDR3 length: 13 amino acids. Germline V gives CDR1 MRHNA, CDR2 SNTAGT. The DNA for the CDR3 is TGTGCCAGCAGTGATGGACGGCTGTTTGACTACACCTTC. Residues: CASSDGRLFDYTF.